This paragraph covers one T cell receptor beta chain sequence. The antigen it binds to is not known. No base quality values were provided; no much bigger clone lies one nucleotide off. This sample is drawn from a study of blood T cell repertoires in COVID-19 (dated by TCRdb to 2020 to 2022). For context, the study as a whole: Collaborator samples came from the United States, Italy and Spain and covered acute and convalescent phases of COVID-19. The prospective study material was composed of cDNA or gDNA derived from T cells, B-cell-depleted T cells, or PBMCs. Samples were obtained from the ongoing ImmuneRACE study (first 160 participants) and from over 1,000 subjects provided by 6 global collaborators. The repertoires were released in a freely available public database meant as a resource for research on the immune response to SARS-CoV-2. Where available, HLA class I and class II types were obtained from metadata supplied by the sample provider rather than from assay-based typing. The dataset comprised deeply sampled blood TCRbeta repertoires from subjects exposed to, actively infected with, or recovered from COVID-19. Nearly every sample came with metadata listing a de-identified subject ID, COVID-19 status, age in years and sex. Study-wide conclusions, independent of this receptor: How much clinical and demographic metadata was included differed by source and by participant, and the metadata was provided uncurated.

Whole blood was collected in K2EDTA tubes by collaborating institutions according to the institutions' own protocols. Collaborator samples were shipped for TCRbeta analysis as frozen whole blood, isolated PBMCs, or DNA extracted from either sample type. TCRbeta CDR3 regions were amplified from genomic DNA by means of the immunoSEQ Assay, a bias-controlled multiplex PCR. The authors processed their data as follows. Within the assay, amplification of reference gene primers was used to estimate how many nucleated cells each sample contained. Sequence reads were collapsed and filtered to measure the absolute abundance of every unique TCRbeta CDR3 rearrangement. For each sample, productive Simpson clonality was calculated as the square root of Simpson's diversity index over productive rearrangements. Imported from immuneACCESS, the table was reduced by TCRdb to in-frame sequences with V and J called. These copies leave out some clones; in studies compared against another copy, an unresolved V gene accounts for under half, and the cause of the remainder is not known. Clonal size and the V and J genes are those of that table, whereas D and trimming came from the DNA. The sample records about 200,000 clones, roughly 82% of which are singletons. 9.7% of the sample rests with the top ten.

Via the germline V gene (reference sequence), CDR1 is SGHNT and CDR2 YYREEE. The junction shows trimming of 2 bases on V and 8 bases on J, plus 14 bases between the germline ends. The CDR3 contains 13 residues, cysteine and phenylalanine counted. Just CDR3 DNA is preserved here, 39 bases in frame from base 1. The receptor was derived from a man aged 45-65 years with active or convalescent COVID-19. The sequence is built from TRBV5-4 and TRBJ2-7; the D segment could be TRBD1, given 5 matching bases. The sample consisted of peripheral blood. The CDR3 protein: CASSFLSPGKQYF. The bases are TGTGCCAGCAGCTTTTTGTCCCCAGGGAAGCAGTACTTC.